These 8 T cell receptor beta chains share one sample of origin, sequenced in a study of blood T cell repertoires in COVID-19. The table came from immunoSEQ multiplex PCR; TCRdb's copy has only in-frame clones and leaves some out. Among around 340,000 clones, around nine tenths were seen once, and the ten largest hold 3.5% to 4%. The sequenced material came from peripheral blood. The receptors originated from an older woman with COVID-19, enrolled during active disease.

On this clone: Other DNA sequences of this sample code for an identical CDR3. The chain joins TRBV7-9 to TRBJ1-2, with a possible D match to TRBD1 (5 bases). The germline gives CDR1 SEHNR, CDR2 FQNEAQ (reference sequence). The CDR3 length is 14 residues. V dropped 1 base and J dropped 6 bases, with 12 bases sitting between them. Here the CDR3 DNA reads TGTGCCAGCAGCTTAGGGCAGGGTTTTAATGGCTACACCTTC. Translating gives CASSLGQGFNGYTF.

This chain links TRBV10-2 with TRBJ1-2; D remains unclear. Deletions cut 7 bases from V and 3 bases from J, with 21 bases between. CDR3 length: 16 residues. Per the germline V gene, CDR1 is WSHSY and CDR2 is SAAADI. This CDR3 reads CASTPDRSITYYGYTF. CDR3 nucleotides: TGCGCCAGCACTCCCGACCGGAGCATAACTTACTATGGCTACACCTTC.

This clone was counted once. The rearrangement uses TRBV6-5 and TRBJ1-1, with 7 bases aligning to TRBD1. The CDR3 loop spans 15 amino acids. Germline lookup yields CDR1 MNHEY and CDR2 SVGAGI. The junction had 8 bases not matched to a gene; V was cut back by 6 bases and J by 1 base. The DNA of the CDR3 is TGTGCCAGCAGACAATCGGGACAGCGGAACACTGAAGCTTTCTTT. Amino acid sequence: CASRQSGQRNTEAFF.

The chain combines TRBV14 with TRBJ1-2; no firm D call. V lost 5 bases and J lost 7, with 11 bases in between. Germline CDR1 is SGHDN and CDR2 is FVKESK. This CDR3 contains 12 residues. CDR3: CASSEGSFGYTF. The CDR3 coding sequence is TGTGCCAGCAGCGAGGGTTCCTTTGGCTACACCTTC.

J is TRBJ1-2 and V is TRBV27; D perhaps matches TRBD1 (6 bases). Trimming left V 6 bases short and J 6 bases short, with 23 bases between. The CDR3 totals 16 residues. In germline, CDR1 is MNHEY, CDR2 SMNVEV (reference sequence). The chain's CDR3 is CASSLAGGSLVDGYTF. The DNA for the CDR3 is TGTGCCAGCAGCCTAGCGGGGGGCTCACTCGTCGATGGCTACACCTTC.

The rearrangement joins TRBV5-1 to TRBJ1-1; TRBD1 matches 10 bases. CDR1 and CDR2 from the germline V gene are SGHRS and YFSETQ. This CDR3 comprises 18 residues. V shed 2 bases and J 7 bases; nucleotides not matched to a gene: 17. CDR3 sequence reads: CASSLLPSGQGIPFEAFF. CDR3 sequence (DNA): TGCGCCAGCAGCTTACTTCCCTCGGGACAGGGGATACCATTTGAAGCTTTCTTT.

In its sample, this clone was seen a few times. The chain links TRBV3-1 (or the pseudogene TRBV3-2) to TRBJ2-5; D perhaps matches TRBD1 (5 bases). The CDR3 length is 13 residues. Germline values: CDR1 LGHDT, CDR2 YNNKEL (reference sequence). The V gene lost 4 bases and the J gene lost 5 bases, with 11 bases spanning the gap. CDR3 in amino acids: CASSLSGAETQYF. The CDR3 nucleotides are TGTGCCAGCAGCCTCAGTGGGGCTGAGACCCAGTACTTC.

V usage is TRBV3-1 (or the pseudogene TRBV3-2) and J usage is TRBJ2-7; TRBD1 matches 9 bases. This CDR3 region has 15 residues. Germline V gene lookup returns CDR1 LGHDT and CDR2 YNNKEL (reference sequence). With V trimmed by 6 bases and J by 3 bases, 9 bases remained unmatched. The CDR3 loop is CASSYTGTGIYEQYF. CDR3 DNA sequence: TGTGCCAGCAGTTACACCGGGACAGGGATCTACGAGCAGTACTTC.